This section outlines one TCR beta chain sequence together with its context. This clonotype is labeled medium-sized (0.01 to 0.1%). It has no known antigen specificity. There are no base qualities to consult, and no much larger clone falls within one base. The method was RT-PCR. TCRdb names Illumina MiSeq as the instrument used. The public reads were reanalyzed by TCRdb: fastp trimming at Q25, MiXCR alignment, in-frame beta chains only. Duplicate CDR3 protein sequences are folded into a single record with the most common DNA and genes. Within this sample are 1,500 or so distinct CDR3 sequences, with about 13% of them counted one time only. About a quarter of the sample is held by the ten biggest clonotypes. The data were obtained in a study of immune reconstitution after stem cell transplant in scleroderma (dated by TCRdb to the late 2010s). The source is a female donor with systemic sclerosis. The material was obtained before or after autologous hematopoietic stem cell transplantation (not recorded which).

The CDR3 amino acid sequence is: CSAREDGGGDTQYF. The DNA reads as follows: TGCAGTGCTAGAGAGGACGGGGGAGGGGATACGCAGTATTTT. The chain is made from TRBV20-1 and TRBJ2-3; 7 of the junction bases match TRBD2. V is pruned by 0 bases and J by 6 bases, leaving 6 bases of the junction without a gene match. The germline V gene (reference sequence) supplies CDR1 DFQATT and CDR2 SNEGSKA. The CDR3 runs 14 amino acids, cysteine and phenylalanine included. Kept here is only the CDR3 DNA, which spans 42 bases and is read in frame from base 1.